This is a list of T cell receptor beta chains from one sample in a study of cytomegalovirus exposure and HLA in healthy donors. The protocol was immunoSEQ multiplex PCR, while the TCRdb copy is restricted to in-frame clones and leaves out a portion. The data show 140,000 or so clones, over 75% seen once. Specimen: PBMCs. All receptors come from a middle-aged man in good health and CMV-seronegative. Each CDR3 is given with its conserved first and last residue. The D gene is left open where the match is weak. Clone size appears in some rows only: once, few, many, or a class for an expanded clone.

CDR3 DNA: TGTGCCATCAGTTCAGGGGACAACTACGGGCAGTACTTC
CDR3 protein: CAISSGDNYGQYF
J gene: TRBJ2-7
D gene: -
clone size: -
V gene: TRBV10-3

CDR3 DNA: TGTGCCAGCAGCGGAGATCTGTATAATTCACCCCTCCACTTT
CDR3 protein: CASSGDLYNSPLHF
J gene: TRBJ1-6
D gene: -
clone size: few
V gene: TRBV9

CDR3 DNA: TGCGCCAGCAGCCTTTCCGGACAGGGCACCGAGCAGTACTTC
CDR3 protein: CASSLSGQGTEQYF
J gene: TRBJ2-7
D gene: TRBD1
clone size: -
V gene: TRBV4-1

CDR3 DNA: TGTGCCTGGAGTGTACAAGCAGGGGGCTACGAGCAGTACTTC
CDR3 protein: CAWSVQAGGYEQYF
J gene: TRBJ2-7
D gene: TRBD1
clone size: -
V gene: TRBV30

CDR3 DNA: TGTGCCAGCAGTCAAGACAGATACACTGAAGCTTTCTTT
CDR3 protein: CASSQDRYTEAFF
J gene: TRBJ1-1
D gene: -
clone size: -
V gene: TRBV28

CDR3 DNA: TGTGCCAGCTCACAGACTAGCGGAAGAAGCACAGATACGCAGTATTTT
CDR3 protein: CASSQTSGRSTDTQYF
J gene: TRBJ2-3
D gene: TRBD2
clone size: -
V gene: TRBV18

CDR3 DNA: TGTGCTATTCTGGACGGGAGGGCCAGATACAATGAGCAGTTCTTC
CDR3 protein: CAILDGRARYNEQFF
J gene: TRBJ2-1
D gene: TRBD2
clone size: once
V gene: TRBV12-5

CDR3 DNA: TGTGCCAGCAGTTTGGAGGCGTACCCGGCTAACTATGGCTACACCTTC
CDR3 protein: CASSLEAYPANYGYTF
J gene: TRBJ1-2
D gene: -
clone size: -
V gene: TRBV28

CDR3 DNA: TGTGCCAGCAGCGACCAGACAGGAGCGGGGGAGACCCAGTACTTC
CDR3 protein: CASSDQTGAGETQYF
J gene: TRBJ2-5
D gene: -
clone size: -
V gene: TRBV11-2

CDR3 DNA: TGTGCCAGCTCACCACTTAGCGGGGGGGGCACAGATACGCAGTATTTT
CDR3 protein: CASSPLSGGGTDTQYF
J gene: TRBJ2-3
D gene: TRBD2
clone size: -
V gene: TRBV18

CDR3 DNA: TGTGCCAGTAGTCCAGGGGGCAAAGGGTATGGCTACACCTTC
CDR3 protein: CASSPGGKGYGYTF
J gene: TRBJ1-2
D gene: TRBD1
clone size: few
V gene: TRBV19

CDR3 DNA: TGCAGCGTCGCCGGGACAGGGAGTAACAGTCAGTACTTC
CDR3 protein: CSVAGTGSNSQYF
J gene: TRBJ2-4
D gene: TRBD1
clone size: -
V gene: TRBV29-1

CDR3 DNA: TGTGCCACCAGCAGAGCAAGCAGGGCCGATTCCTATGGCTACACCTTC
CDR3 protein: CATSRASRADSYGYTF
J gene: TRBJ1-2
D gene: -
clone size: -
V gene: TRBV15

CDR3 DNA: TGTGCCAGCAGCTTAGAGGACAGGGAAGAGACCCAGTACTTC
CDR3 protein: CASSLEDREETQYF
J gene: TRBJ2-5
D gene: TRBD1
clone size: -
V gene: TRBV11-3

CDR3 DNA: TGCGCCAGCAGCTCCACAGGATTAACCGTTCAAGAGACCCAGTACTTC
CDR3 protein: CASSSTGLTVQETQYF
J gene: TRBJ2-5
D gene: -
clone size: -
V gene: TRBV5-1

CDR3 DNA: TGTGCCAGCAGCGGAGAGTTAGGACAGGTCCCATCTGGAAACACCATATATTTT
CDR3 protein: CASSGELGQVPSGNTIYF
J gene: TRBJ1-3
D gene: TRBD1
clone size: -
V gene: TRBV9

CDR3 DNA: TGTGCCAGCAGCGTAGTCGACAGGGTGAAGGAAGGACCTAACACCGGGGAGCTGTTTTTT
CDR3 protein: CASSVVDRVKEGPNTGELFF
J gene: TRBJ2-2
D gene: TRBD1
clone size: few
V gene: TRBV9

CDR3 DNA: TGCGCCAGCAGCTTACAGGGCTCCTACGAGCAGTACTTC
CDR3 protein: CASSLQGSYEQYF
J gene: TRBJ2-7
D gene: -
clone size: -
V gene: TRBV5-1

CDR3 DNA: TGTGCCAGCAGCTTGGTAGGGGGCGCCGGGGAGACCCAGTACTTC
CDR3 protein: CASSLVGGAGETQYF
J gene: TRBJ2-5
D gene: TRBD1
clone size: -
V gene: TRBV5-4

CDR3 DNA: TGCGCCAGCAGCCCAAGCCAGACGGGGGGGGCAGGGGAGACCCAGTACTTC
CDR3 protein: CASSPSQTGGAGETQYF
J gene: TRBJ2-5
D gene: TRBD2
clone size: few
V gene: TRBV4-1

CDR3 DNA: TGTGCCAGCAGTGCAACAGGGGAATACGAGCAGTACTTC
CDR3 protein: CASSATGEYEQYF
J gene: TRBJ2-7
D gene: TRBD1
clone size: few
V gene: TRBV28

CDR3 DNA: TGTGCCAGCTCACCACGACTAGCGGGGGCCTACGAGCAGTACTTC
CDR3 protein: CASSPRLAGAYEQYF
J gene: TRBJ2-7
D gene: TRBD2
clone size: -
V gene: TRBV18

CDR3 DNA: TGTGCCAGCAGTTATTCCCACGGGGAGACCTACGAGCAGTACTTC
CDR3 protein: CASSYSHGETYEQYF
J gene: TRBJ2-7
D gene: -
clone size: -
V gene: TRBV6-6

CDR3 DNA: TGTGCCAGCAGTTGGGTGGTTTCCAGGGTGGGGGGTCAGCCCCAGCATTTT
CDR3 protein: CASSWVVSRVGGQPQHF
J gene: TRBJ1-5
D gene: -
clone size: -
V gene: TRBV28

CDR3 DNA: TGTGCCAGCAGCTTTCCAGGGCAGAGTAATGAAAAACTGTTTTTT
CDR3 protein: CASSFPGQSNEKLFF
J gene: TRBJ1-4
D gene: -
clone size: -
V gene: TRBV5-4

CDR3 DNA: TGCAGCGTCCAGACAGTGAACTCCTACGAGCAGTACTTC
CDR3 protein: CSVQTVNSYEQYF
J gene: TRBJ2-7
D gene: -
clone size: -
V gene: TRBV29-1

CDR3 DNA: TGTGCCAGCAGTTTAAGCGGGAACTACGAGCAGTACTTC
CDR3 protein: CASSLSGNYEQYF
J gene: TRBJ2-7
D gene: TRBD2
clone size: -
V gene: TRBV27

CDR3 DNA: TGTGCCAGCAGCCCAGGGACAGGGCTACTATCGGAGACCCAGTACTTC
CDR3 protein: CASSPGTGLLSETQYF
J gene: TRBJ2-5
D gene: TRBD1
clone size: -
V gene: TRBV7-9

CDR3 DNA: TGTGCCAGCTCACCGGAGACGGTGGAGACCCAGTACTTC
CDR3 protein: CASSPETVETQYF
J gene: TRBJ2-5
D gene: -
clone size: -
V gene: TRBV18

CDR3 DNA: TGTGCCAGCAGTGAGTCGGACACACACACTGAAGCTTTCTTT
CDR3 protein: CASSESDTHTEAFF
J gene: TRBJ1-1
D gene: -
clone size: medium-sized
V gene: TRBV6-4

CDR3 DNA: TGTGCCAGCAGCCTATACGGGGGAGCTGAAGCTTTCTTT
CDR3 protein: CASSLYGGAEAFF
J gene: TRBJ1-1
D gene: -
clone size: once
V gene: TRBV7-3

CDR3 DNA: TGTGCCAGCAGCCCCGTTTGGCCTAGCAATCAGCCCCAGCATTTT
CDR3 protein: CASSPVWPSNQPQHF
J gene: TRBJ1-5
D gene: -
clone size: -
V gene: TRBV27

CDR3 DNA: TGTGCCACCAGCAGGGAAGGAGCAACTAATGAAAAACTGTTTTTT
CDR3 protein: CATSREGATNEKLFF
J gene: TRBJ1-4
D gene: -
clone size: -
V gene: TRBV15

CDR3 DNA: TGTGCCAGTAGTAGGGCGCCGTCCTACGAGCAGTACTTC
CDR3 protein: CASSRAPSYEQYF
J gene: TRBJ2-7
D gene: -
clone size: -
V gene: TRBV19

CDR3 DNA: TGTGCCACCAGCACCGGTGGAGGGGCGGAGGAGACCCAGTACTTC
CDR3 protein: CATSTGGGAEETQYF
J gene: TRBJ2-5
D gene: -
clone size: -
V gene: TRBV15

CDR3 DNA: TGTGCCAGCAGCTTGGTCGGTACGGGGTCGGGGAACACTGAAGCTTTCTTT
CDR3 protein: CASSLVGTGSGNTEAFF
J gene: TRBJ1-1
D gene: -
clone size: -
V gene: TRBV5-6

CDR3 DNA: TGTGCCAGCAGCTTGGACAGTTTCTACGAGCAGTACTTC
CDR3 protein: CASSLDSFYEQYF
J gene: TRBJ2-7
D gene: -
clone size: -
V gene: TRBV11-3

CDR3 DNA: TGTGCCTGGAATAAGGAGGGGCGAGGAGGAAACACCATATATTTT
CDR3 protein: CAWNKEGRGGNTIYF
J gene: TRBJ1-3
D gene: -
clone size: -
V gene: TRBV30

CDR3 DNA: TGCAGCGTTCGTCCTTTGGACAGGGCTGAGGAGACCCAGTACTTC
CDR3 protein: CSVRPLDRAEETQYF
J gene: TRBJ2-5
D gene: TRBD1
clone size: -
V gene: TRBV29-1

CDR3 DNA: TGCAGTGCACGTAGTCCCAATGAGCAGTTCTTC
CDR3 protein: CSARSPNEQFF
J gene: TRBJ2-1
D gene: -
clone size: -
V gene: TRBV20-1